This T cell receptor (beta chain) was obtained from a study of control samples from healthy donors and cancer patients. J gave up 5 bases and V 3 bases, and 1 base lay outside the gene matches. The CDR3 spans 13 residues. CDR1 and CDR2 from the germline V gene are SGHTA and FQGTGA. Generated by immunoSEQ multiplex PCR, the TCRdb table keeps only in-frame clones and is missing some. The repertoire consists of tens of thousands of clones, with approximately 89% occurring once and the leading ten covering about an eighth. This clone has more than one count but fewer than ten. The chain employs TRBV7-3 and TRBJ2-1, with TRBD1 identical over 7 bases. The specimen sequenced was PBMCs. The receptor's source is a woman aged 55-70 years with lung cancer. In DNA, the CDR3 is TGTGCCAGCAGCTTGGGACAGAACAATGAGCAGTTCTTC. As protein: CASSLGQNNEQFF.